This TCR beta chain was documented in a study of blood T cells in healthy people across ages. Whole-study findings and limits: Possibly, changes in expanded clonotypes were confounded because donor CMV status was unknown. The long-lived group displayed more naive CD4+ cells, plus higher diversity, than the aged donors did.

Details on this clonotype: Its antigen is not identified. A much larger clone sits a single nucleotide away, making a read error possible.

V was shortened by 1 base and J by 11 bases, with 12 bases between the two germline ends. The length of the CDR3 is 13 residues. CDR1 ENHRY and CDR2 SYGVKD come from the germline V gene. A J-beta primer mix and a sample-barcoded 5' primer were used in a second PCR of roughly 6 to 11 cycles. MiXCR was run by TCRdb on the 5' RACE reads, yielding one entry per CDR3 protein. The sample gives hundreds of thousands of distinct CDR3 sequences, roughly three fifths of which show up once; under 30% is in the top ten. The origin of this receptor is a man aged 40-50 years in good health. The chain links TRBV10-3 to TRBJ2-1; no clear D. Sequenced material: blood. The CDR3 region is CAISELTLNKQFF. The CDR3 nucleotides read TGTGCCATCAGTGAGTTAACGTTAAATAAGCAGTTCTTC.